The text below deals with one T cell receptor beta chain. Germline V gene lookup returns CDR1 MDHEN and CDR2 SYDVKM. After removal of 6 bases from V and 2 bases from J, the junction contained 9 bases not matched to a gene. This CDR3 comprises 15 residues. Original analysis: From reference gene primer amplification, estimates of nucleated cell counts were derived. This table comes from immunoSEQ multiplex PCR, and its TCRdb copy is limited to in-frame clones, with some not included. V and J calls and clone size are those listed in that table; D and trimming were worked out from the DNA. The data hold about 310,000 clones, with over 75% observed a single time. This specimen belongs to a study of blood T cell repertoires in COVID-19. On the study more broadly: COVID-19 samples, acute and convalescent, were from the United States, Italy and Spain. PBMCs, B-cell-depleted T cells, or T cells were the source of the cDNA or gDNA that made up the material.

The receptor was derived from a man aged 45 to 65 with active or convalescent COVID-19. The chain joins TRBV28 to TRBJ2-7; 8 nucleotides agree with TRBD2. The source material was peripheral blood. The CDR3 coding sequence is TGTGCCAGCAGGCCGGGGGGGGGCGACGCCTACGAGCAGTACTTC. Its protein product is CASRPGGGDAYEQYF.